Below, 8 T cell receptor beta chains from the same sample are listed, as sequenced in a study of cytomegalovirus exposure and HLA in healthy donors. The primer mix had 60 Vbeta and 13 Jbeta primers. Method: immunoSEQ multiplex PCR; TCRdb's copy keeps in-frame clones and lacks some. The sample yields around 150,000 clones, nearly 85% seen once. Sequencing used PBMCs. Receptors originate from a male donor in good health and CMV-seronegative.

The CDR3 DNA reads as TGTGCCAGCAGCCGGGGGGGGACCGGAAACACCATATATTTT. This encodes CASSRGGTGNTIYF. The chain has TRBV14 and TRBJ1-3, with a possible D match to TRBD1 (5 bases). This CDR3 spans 14 amino acids. CDR1 is SGHDN, CDR2 FVKESK, per germline. V was shortened by 4 bases and J by 4 bases, with 11 bases between the two germline ends. Variable domain in full (rest from reference TRBV14 and TRBJ1-3): EAGVTQFPSHSVIEKGQTVTLRCDPISGHDNLYWYRRVMGKEIKFLLHFVKESKQDESGMPNNRFLAERTGGTYSTLKVQPAELEDSGVYFCASSRGGTGNTIYFGEGSWLTVV.

This clone has only a few counts. The chain links TRBV5-1 to TRBJ2-4; D might be TRBD2 (7 bases). The CDR3 has 14 amino acids. Trimming removed 6 bases from V and 7 bases from J, with 17 bases in between. CDR1 is SGHRS and CDR2 is YFSETQ in the germline V gene. CDR3 nucleotides: TGCGCCAGCAACTCCGGAGGGGGGGGGAACATTCAGTACTTC. Translation: CASNSGGGGNIQYF.

The J gene is TRBJ1-5, the V gene TRBV6-6; D gene uncertain. The CDR3 has 14 residues. From germline, CDR1 is MNHNY and CDR2 SVGAGI (reference sequence). V lost 2 bases and J lost 0, with 5 bases in between. This chain's CDR3 is CASSYTNSNQPQHF. CDR3 bases: TGTGCCAGCAGTTACACAAATAGCAATCAGCCCCAGCATTTT.

The V and J genes are TRBV27 and TRBJ2-1; 10 bases match TRBD2. The germline V gene has CDR1 MNHEY and CDR2 SMNVEV (reference sequence). This CDR3 has 17 residues. The trim removed 5 bases at V and 9 bases at J, leaving 16 bases unmatched. The CDR3 bases are TGTGCCAGCAGTCAAGACCGACGGCTAGCGGGAGCCGGTGAGCAGTTCTTC. It is translated as CASSQDRRLAGAGEQFF.

This chain joins TRBV7-8 and TRBJ2-1; 12 bases fit TRBD2. Germline lookup yields CDR1 SGHVS and CDR2 FQNEAQ. V dropped 1 base and J dropped 2; count of bases not matched to a gene: 6. The CDR3 loop spans 18 amino acids. The chain's CDR3 is CASSLVLAGGPPYNEQFF. The CDR3 DNA reads as TGTGCCAGCAGCTTAGTCCTAGCGGGAGGGCCTCCCTACAATGAGCAGTTCTTC. The full variable domain, completed using reference TRBV7-8 and TRBJ2-1, is GAGVSQSPRYKVAKRGQDVALRCDPISGHVSLFWYQQALGQGPEFLTYFQNEAQLDKSGLPSDRFFAERPEGSVSTLKIQRTQQEDSAVYLCASSLVLAGGPPYNEQFFGPGTRLTVL.

The chain joins TRBV7-2 to TRBJ2-6; 9 positions agree with TRBD1. This CDR3 spans 17 amino acids. CDR1 SGHTA and CDR2 FQGNSA come from the germline V gene. V shed 5 bases, J shed 0 bases, and the junction held 5 bases outside the gene matches. For the CDR3, the DNA is TGTGCCAGCAGCGGCCGGACAGGGGCCTCTGGGGCCAACGTCCTGACTTTC. It yields the protein CASSGRTGASGANVLTF.

The gene calls are TRBV21-1 and TRBJ2-7; TRBD2, the table's D call, lacks a check against the DNA. TRBV21-1 is reported as a pseudogene. The CDR3 has 15 residues. This CDR3 reads CASRRRDAASYEQYF. CDR3 nucleotide sequence: TGTGCCAGCAGGAGGCGGGACGCCGCCTCCTACGAGCAGTACTTC.

This clone was seen a single time. V gene TRBV7-2 combines with J gene TRBJ1-1; a weak D match, TRBD1 (5 bases). The CDR3 has 15 amino acids. Germline CDR1 is SGHTA and CDR2 is FQGNSA. V gave up 5 bases and J gave up 2 bases, with 15 bases separating them. DNA for the CDR3: TGTGCCAGCAGCACCTACAGGCTGGTTAACACTGAAGCTTTCTTT. Residues: CASSTYRLVNTEAFF. The complete variable domain, with remaining parts taken from reference TRBV7-2 and TRBJ1-1, reads GAGVSQSPSNKVTEKGKDVELRCDPISGHTALYWYRQSLGQGLEFLIYFQGNSAPDKSGLPSDRFSAERTGGSVSTLTIQRTQQEDSAVYLCASSTYRLVNTEAFFGQGTRLTVV.